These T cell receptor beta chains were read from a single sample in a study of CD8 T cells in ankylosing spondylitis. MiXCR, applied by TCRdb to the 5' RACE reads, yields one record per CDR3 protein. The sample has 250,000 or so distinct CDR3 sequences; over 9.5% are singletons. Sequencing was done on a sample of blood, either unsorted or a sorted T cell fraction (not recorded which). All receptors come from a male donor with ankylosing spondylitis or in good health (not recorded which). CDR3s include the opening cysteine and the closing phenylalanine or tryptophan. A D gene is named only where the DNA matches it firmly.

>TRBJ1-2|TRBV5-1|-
CASSPNPPREGYTF
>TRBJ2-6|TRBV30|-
CAWKQGAAGANVLTF
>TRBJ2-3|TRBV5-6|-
CAISPRLPPTGTDTQYF
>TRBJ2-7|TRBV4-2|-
CASSQEGYTTYEQYF
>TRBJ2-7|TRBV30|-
CAQGDYEQYF
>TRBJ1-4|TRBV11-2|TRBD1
CASSRDSYNEKLFF
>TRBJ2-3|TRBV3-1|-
CASSQDSGYTDTQYF
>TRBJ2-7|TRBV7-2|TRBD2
CASSKRGYTYEQYF
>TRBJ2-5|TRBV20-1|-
CSVPRGGETQYF
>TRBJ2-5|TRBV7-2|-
CASSPVEVGWGTQYF
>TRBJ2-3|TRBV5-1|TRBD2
CASSPGTNTDTQYF
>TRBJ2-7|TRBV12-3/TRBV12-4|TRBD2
CASSLGETSGNMYEQYF
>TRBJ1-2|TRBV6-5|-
CASSSVGGYGYTF
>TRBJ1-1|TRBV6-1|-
CASIPHRETNTEAFF
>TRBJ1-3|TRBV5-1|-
CASQGSGNTIYF
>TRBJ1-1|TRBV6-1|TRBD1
CASSKGQGRGVNTEAFF
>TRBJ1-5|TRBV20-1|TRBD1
CSARDRGEGAGQPQHF
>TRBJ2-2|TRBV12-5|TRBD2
CASGLVSGGSGTGELFF
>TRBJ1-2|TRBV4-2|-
CASSHPWRDGYTF
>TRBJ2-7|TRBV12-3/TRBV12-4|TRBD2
CASSLPGGGQQYF
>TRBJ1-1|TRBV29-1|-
CSAALDLSWNTEAFF
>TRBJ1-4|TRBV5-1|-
CASSILGLNEKLFF
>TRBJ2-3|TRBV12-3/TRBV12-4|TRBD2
CASSSAGGGTDTQYF